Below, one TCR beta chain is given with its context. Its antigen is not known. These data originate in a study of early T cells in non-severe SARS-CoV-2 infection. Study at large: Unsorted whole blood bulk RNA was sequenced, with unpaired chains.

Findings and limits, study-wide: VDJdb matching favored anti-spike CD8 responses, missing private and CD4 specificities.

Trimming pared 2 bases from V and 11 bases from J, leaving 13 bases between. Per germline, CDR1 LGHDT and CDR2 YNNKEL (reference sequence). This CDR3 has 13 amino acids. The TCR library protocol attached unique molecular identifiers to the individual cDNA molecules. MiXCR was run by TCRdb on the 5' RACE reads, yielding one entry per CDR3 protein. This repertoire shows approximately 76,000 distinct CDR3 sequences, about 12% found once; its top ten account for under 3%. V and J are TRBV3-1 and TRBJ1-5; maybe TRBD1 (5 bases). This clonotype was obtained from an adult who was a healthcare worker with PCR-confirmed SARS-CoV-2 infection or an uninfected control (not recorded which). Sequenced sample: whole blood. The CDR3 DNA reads TGTGCCAGCAGCCAAAACCGAAAAGGGGCCCAGCATTTT. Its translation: CASSQNRKGAQHF.